Listed below are T cell receptor beta chains from one sample, sequenced in a study of early T cells in non-severe SARS-CoV-2 infection. TCRdb fed the 5' RACE reads into MiXCR, producing one record per CDR3 protein. The sample has roughly 100,000 distinct CDR3 sequences, about an eighth seen once. Sequencing input: whole blood. The receptors come from an adult who was a healthcare worker with PCR-confirmed SARS-CoV-2 infection or an uninfected control (not recorded which). Both conserved end residues are part of each CDR3. The D gene is left open where the match is weak. Part of the rows lack a size; the others show once, few, many or a class for expanded clones.

D gene: TRBD2
clone size: .
V gene: TRBV7-2
J gene: TRBJ2-7
CDR3 protein: CASSLVGGRTDEQYF
CDR3 DNA: TGTGCCAGCAGCTTAGTGGGCGGGAGGACAGACGAGCAGTACTTC

D gene: .
clone size: many
V gene: TRBV13
J gene: TRBJ2-2
CDR3 protein: CASTIGRDYTGELFF
CDR3 DNA: TGTGCCAGTACAATAGGGCGGGATTACACCGGGGAGCTGTTTTTT

D gene: TRBD1
clone size: few
V gene: TRBV5-1
J gene: TRBJ2-6
CDR3 protein: CASSDGQAPGANVLTF
CDR3 DNA: TGCGCCAGCAGTGACGGACAGGCTCCTGGGGCCAACGTCCTGACTTTC

D gene: .
clone size: many
V gene: TRBV28
J gene: TRBJ2-1
CDR3 protein: CASSLFGQGSYNEQFF
CDR3 DNA: TGTGCCAGCAGTTTATTCGGGCAGGGCTCCTACAATGAGCAGTTCTTC

D gene: TRBD1
clone size: few
V gene: TRBV7-9
J gene: TRBJ2-3
CDR3 protein: CASSLAGGFDTQYF
CDR3 DNA: TGTGCCAGCAGCTTAGCAGGGGGCTTTGATACGCAGTATTTT

D gene: .
clone size: few
V gene: TRBV19
J gene: TRBJ2-7
CDR3 protein: CASSIDRTRNEQYF
CDR3 DNA: TGTGCCAGTAGTATAGATCGTACTAGAAACGAGCAGTACTTC

D gene: TRBD1
clone size: few
V gene: TRBV6-6
J gene: TRBJ1-6
CDR3 protein: CASSYAGGIPLHF
CDR3 DNA: TGTGCCAGCAGTTATGCAGGGGGCATCCCCCTCCACTTT

D gene: .
clone size: many
V gene: TRBV12-3/TRBV12-4
J gene: TRBJ1-5
CDR3 protein: CASSLKRGSNQPQHF
CDR3 DNA: TGTGCCAGCAGTTTAAAGAGGGGGAGCAATCAGCCCCAGCATTTT

D gene: .
clone size: .
V gene: TRBV10-3
J gene: TRBJ2-5
CDR3 protein: CAISEHTDFAEISQETQYF
CDR3 DNA: TGTGCCATCAGTGAGCACACTGACTTCGCGGAAATAAGTCAAGAGACCCAGTACTTC

D gene: TRBD2
clone size: .
V gene: TRBV4-1
J gene: TRBJ2-7
CDR3 protein: CASRLAGSYEQYF
CDR3 DNA: TGCGCCAGCAGGCTAGCGGGGTCCTACGAGCAGTACTTC

D gene: .
clone size: few
V gene: TRBV7-8
J gene: TRBJ2-7
CDR3 protein: CASSSQVSGLGYEQYF
CDR3 DNA: TGTGCCAGCAGCTCTCAGGTCTCCGGGTTAGGTTACGAGCAGTACTTC

D gene: TRBD1
clone size: many
V gene: TRBV20-1
J gene: TRBJ1-1
CDR3 protein: CSADRDRKNTEAFF
CDR3 DNA: TGCAGTGCCGACCGGGACAGGAAGAACACTGAAGCTTTCTTT

D gene: .
clone size: many
V gene: TRBV4-1
J gene: TRBJ2-1
CDR3 protein: CASSRNPARGSYNEQFF
CDR3 DNA: TGCGCCAGCAGCCGCAATCCCGCCCGAGGTTCCTACAATGAGCAGTTCTTC

D gene: .
clone size: .
V gene: TRBV5-1
J gene: TRBJ1-6
CDR3 protein: CASSLAEGNSPLHF
CDR3 DNA: TGCGCCAGCAGCTTGGCGGAGGGGAATTCACCCCTCCACTTT

D gene: .
clone size: many
V gene: TRBV3-1
J gene: TRBJ2-7
CDR3 protein: CASSQVKPLGVVFYEQYF
CDR3 DNA: TGTGCCAGCAGCCAAGTTAAGCCCCTAGGGGTTGTCTTCTACGAGCAGTACTTC

D gene: .
clone size: .
V gene: TRBV7-3
J gene: TRBJ2-3
CDR3 protein: CASSPTGIGTDTQYF
CDR3 DNA: TGTGCCAGCAGTCCCACGGGGATCGGCACAGATACGCAGTATTTT

D gene: TRBD1
clone size: few
V gene: TRBV19
J gene: TRBJ2-7
CDR3 protein: CASSSQGLTSYEQYF
CDR3 DNA: TGTGCCAGTAGCTCACAGGGGTTAACCTCCTACGAGCAGTACTTC

D gene: .
clone size: many
V gene: TRBV7-9
J gene: TRBJ1-5
CDR3 protein: CASSLVGGNQPQHF
CDR3 DNA: TGTGCCAGCAGCTTAGTGGGTGGCAATCAGCCCCAGCATTTT

D gene: .
clone size: many
V gene: TRBV12-3/TRBV12-4
J gene: TRBJ1-1
CDR3 protein: CASYGLLGAFF
CDR3 DNA: TGTGCCAGCTATGGACTCCTGGGGGCTTTCTTT

D gene: .
clone size: .
V gene: TRBV11-2
J gene: TRBJ2-3
CDR3 protein: CASSWTTGPTDTQFF
CDR3 DNA: TGTGCCAGCAGCTGGACTACAGGGCCCACAGATACGCAGTTTTTT

D gene: .
clone size: many
V gene: TRBV3-1
J gene: TRBJ1-1
CDR3 protein: CASSPRRGTEAFF
CDR3 DNA: TGTGCCAGCAGCCCGCGAAGGGGCACTGAAGCTTTCTTT

D gene: .
clone size: few
V gene: TRBV6-1
J gene: TRBJ1-5
CDR3 protein: CASSKTGSFQPQHF
CDR3 DNA: TGTGCCAGCAGTAAAACAGGGTCTTTTCAGCCCCAGCATTTT

D gene: TRBD2
clone size: few
V gene: TRBV25-1
J gene: TRBJ2-1
CDR3 protein: CASSGSTAGWAYNEQFF
CDR3 DNA: TGTGCCAGCAGTGGGAGTACAGCGGGGTGGGCCTACAATGAGCAGTTCTTC

D gene: .
clone size: few
V gene: TRBV12-3/TRBV12-4
J gene: TRBJ1-2
CDR3 protein: CASSLVIGRANYGYTF
CDR3 DNA: TGTGCCAGCAGTCTAGTTATTGGAAGGGCTAACTATGGCTACACCTTC

D gene: TRBD2
clone size: many
V gene: TRBV6-2/TRBV6-3
J gene: TRBJ2-1
CDR3 protein: CASSPRALAGENEQFF
CDR3 DNA: TGTGCCAGCAGTCCAAGGGCCCTAGCGGGAGAAAATGAGCAGTTCTTC

D gene: TRBD1
clone size: many
V gene: TRBV7-3
J gene: TRBJ2-7
CDR3 protein: CASSPGQGLYEQYF
CDR3 DNA: TGTGCCAGCAGCCCGGGACAGGGATTATACGAGCAGTACTTC

D gene: TRBD2
clone size: many
V gene: TRBV27
J gene: TRBJ2-1
CDR3 protein: CASSLTSERYNEQFF
CDR3 DNA: TGTGCCAGCAGTTTGACTAGCGAACGGTACAATGAGCAGTTCTTC

D gene: .
clone size: .
V gene: TRBV20-1
J gene: TRBJ1-1
CDR3 protein: CSARGSQRGAEAFF
CDR3 DNA: TGCAGTGCTAGAGGATCACAGCGAGGGGCTGAAGCTTTCTTT

D gene: TRBD1
clone size: few
V gene: TRBV15
J gene: TRBJ1-5
CDR3 protein: CATSSASGTGFQPQHF
CDR3 DNA: TGTGCCACCAGCAGTGCGTCCGGGACAGGTTTCCAGCCCCAGCATTTT

D gene: .
clone size: .
V gene: TRBV4-2
J gene: TRBJ2-6
CDR3 protein: CASSQEYGAGANVLTF
CDR3 DNA: TGTGCCAGCAGCCAAGAATACGGAGCCGGGGCCAACGTCCTGACTTTC

D gene: TRBD1
clone size: many
V gene: TRBV11-3
J gene: TRBJ2-1
CDR3 protein: CASSSRDRGYEQFF
CDR3 DNA: TGTGCCAGCAGCTCCCGGGACAGGGGTTATGAGCAGTTCTTC

D gene: .
clone size: .
V gene: TRBV4-1
J gene: TRBJ1-2
CDR3 protein: CASRVLGTANYGYTF
CDR3 DNA: TGCGCCAGCAGAGTATTAGGGACGGCTAACTATGGCTACACCTTC

D gene: .
clone size: .
V gene: TRBV5-1
J gene: TRBJ2-5
CDR3 protein: CASSEQASGRETQYF
CDR3 DNA: TGCGCCAGCAGCGAACAGGCCTCGGGACGAGAGACCCAGTACTTC

D gene: TRBD2
clone size: few
V gene: TRBV5-4
J gene: TRBJ2-1
CDR3 protein: CASSLAVGEEFF
CDR3 DNA: TGTGCCAGCAGCCTAGCGGTAGGGGAGGAGTTCTTC

D gene: .
clone size: many
V gene: TRBV13
J gene: TRBJ2-3
CDR3 protein: CASSLRRNTDTQYF
CDR3 DNA: TGTGCCAGCAGCTTAAGGAGAAACACAGATACGCAGTATTTT

D gene: .
clone size: few
V gene: TRBV6-4
J gene: TRBJ1-5
CDR3 protein: CASSKGSGQPQHF
CDR3 DNA: TGTGCCAGCAGCAAGGGGAGCGGGCAGCCCCAGCATTTT

D gene: .
clone size: many
V gene: TRBV7-7
J gene: TRBJ1-1
CDR3 protein: CASSLVEWRGTEAFF
CDR3 DNA: TGTGCCAGCAGCTTAGTAGAGTGGAGGGGCACTGAAGCTTTCTTT

D gene: .
clone size: .
V gene: TRBV6-5
J gene: TRBJ2-5
CDR3 protein: CASKPLTGQETQYF
CDR3 DNA: TGTGCCAGCAAGCCCCTGACCGGTCAAGAGACCCAGTACTTC

D gene: .
clone size: many
V gene: TRBV11-2
J gene: TRBJ2-7
CDR3 protein: CASSLAPLDRPNF
CDR3 DNA: TGTGCCAGCAGCTTAGCGCCGTTGGACCGACCTAACTTC

D gene: .
clone size: .
V gene: TRBV28
J gene: TRBJ1-4
CDR3 protein: CASSPTGSTEKLFF
CDR3 DNA: TGTGCCAGCAGTCCTACAGGGAGTACTGAAAAACTGTTTTTT

D gene: .
clone size: many
V gene: TRBV12-3/TRBV12-4
J gene: TRBJ1-5
CDR3 protein: CASRGLGNQPQHF
CDR3 DNA: TGTGCCAGCCGGGGGCTCGGCAATCAGCCCCAGCATTTT

D gene: .
clone size: .
V gene: TRBV7-2
J gene: TRBJ2-5
CDR3 protein: CASAGLGETQYF
CDR3 DNA: TGTGCCAGCGCGGGGCTCGGAGAGACCCAGTACTTC

D gene: TRBD2
clone size: .
V gene: TRBV6-2/TRBV6-3
J gene: TRBJ2-2
CDR3 protein: CASSRDYVGELFF
CDR3 DNA: TGTGCCAGCAGCCGGGACTATGTGGGGGAGCTGTTTTTT

D gene: .
clone size: .
V gene: TRBV6-5
J gene: TRBJ1-1
CDR3 protein: CASSLLANTEAFF
CDR3 DNA: TGTGCCAGCAGTTTACTGGCGAACACTGAAGCTTTCTTT

D gene: TRBD1
clone size: .
V gene: TRBV7-9
J gene: TRBJ2-1
CDR3 protein: CASSLRPFGQGDNEQFF
CDR3 DNA: TGTGCCAGCAGCTTACGTCCTTTTGGGCAGGGGGACAATGAGCAGTTCTTC

D gene: .
clone size: few
V gene: TRBV7-9
J gene: TRBJ2-7
CDR3 protein: CASSPREQAYEQYF
CDR3 DNA: TGTGCCAGCAGCCCTAGAGAGCAGGCCTACGAGCAGTACTTC

D gene: TRBD2
clone size: .
V gene: TRBV5-6
J gene: TRBJ2-1
CDR3 protein: CASSLVAGRELF
CDR3 DNA: TGTGCCAGCAGCTTGGTAGCGGGGAGGGAGCTCTTC

D gene: .
clone size: .
V gene: TRBV12-3/TRBV12-4
J gene: TRBJ1-6
CDR3 protein: CASSPDRISSPLHF
CDR3 DNA: TGTGCCAGCAGTCCTGACAGGATCAGTTCACCCCTCCACTTT